The clone carrying this T cell receptor beta chain was recorded a few times. The CDR3 is 13 residues long. The trim removed 7 bases at V and 0 bases at J, leaving 2 bases unmatched. Germline V gene lookup returns CDR1 ENHRY and CDR2 SYGVKD. Recovered Cohort 3 donors showed two negative PCRs, clearance, or symptom resolution. This record comes from a study of blood T cell repertoires in COVID-19. Study-wide context: PBMCs, B-cell-depleted T cells, or T cells provided the cDNA or gDNA that made up the material.

Only in-frame clones appear in the TCRdb table, and some are missing; sequencing was by immunoSEQ multiplex PCR. The sample carries under 200,000 clones, 80% to 85% recorded once. The receptor's source is a woman between 55 and 75 years old who had recovered from COVID-19. Sequencing was carried out using PBMCs or T cells enriched from blood (not recorded which). This sequence joins TRBV10-3 and TRBJ1-2, with 7 bases that match TRBD1. In nucleotides, the CDR3 is TGTGCCATCACCGGGACAGCTAACTATGGCTACACCTTC. Translation: CAITGTANYGYTF.